This TCR beta chain originates from a study of T cell repertoires in cytomegalovirus infection. TCRdb re-called the reads with MiXCR, one entry per CDR3 protein. The sample includes around 540,000 distinct CDR3 sequences, 33% of them seen just once. V shed 5 bases, J shed 5 bases, and the junction held 5 bases outside the gene matches. CDR3 size: 13 residues. Germline lookup yields CDR1 SGHTA and CDR2 FQGNSA. Comments on this clonotype: Antigen: not known.

This receptor was identified in a human donor in good health (CMV status not recorded). Some clones in this sample may be carry-over from other donors' samples. The specimen comprised cultured PBMCs, sampled from culture after CMV antigen stimulation. V and J are TRBV7-2 and TRBJ1-2; 7 nucleotides align to TRBD1. CDR3 loop: CASSDRDRYGYTF. The CDR3 DNA follows: TGTGCCAGCAGCGATCGGGACAGATATGGCTACACCTTC.